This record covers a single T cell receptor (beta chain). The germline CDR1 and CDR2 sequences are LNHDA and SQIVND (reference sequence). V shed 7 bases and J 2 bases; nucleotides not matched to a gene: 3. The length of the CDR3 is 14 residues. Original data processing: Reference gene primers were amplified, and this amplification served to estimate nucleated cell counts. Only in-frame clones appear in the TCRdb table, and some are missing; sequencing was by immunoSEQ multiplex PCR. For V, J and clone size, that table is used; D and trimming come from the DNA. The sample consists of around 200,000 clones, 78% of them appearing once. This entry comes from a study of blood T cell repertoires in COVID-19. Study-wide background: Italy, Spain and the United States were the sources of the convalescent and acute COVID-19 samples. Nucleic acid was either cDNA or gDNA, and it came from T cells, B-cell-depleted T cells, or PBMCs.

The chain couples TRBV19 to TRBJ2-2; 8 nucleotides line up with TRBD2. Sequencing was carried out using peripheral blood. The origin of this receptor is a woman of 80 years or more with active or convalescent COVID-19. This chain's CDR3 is CASIGRGNTGELFF. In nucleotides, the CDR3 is TGTGCCAGTATCGGGAGGGGAAACACCGGGGAGCTGTTTTTT. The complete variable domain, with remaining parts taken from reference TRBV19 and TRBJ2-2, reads DGGITQSPKYLFRKEGQNVTLSCEQNLNHDAMYWYRQDPGQGLRLIYYSQIVNDFQKGDIAEGYSVSREKKESFPLTVTSAQKNPTAFYLCASIGRGNTGELFFGEGSRLTVL.